This T cell receptor beta chain came from a study of breast tumors, draining lymph nodes, adjacent tissues. General study results and limits: Data fit most tumor T cells coming from lymph node, expanding in tumor.

This clonotype qualifies as medium-sized (0.01 to 0.1%). Its antigen is unidentified. One entry per CDR3 protein, called by TCRdb with MiXCR from the multiplex PCR reads. The sample shows around 230,000 distinct CDR3 sequences, approximately 36% of them seen only once. The lymph nodes were axillary draining lymph nodes from breast cancer patients. CDR3 length equals 15 residues. Unmatched junction bases numbered 8, after V lost 4 bases and J lost 6 bases. Germline V gene lookup returns CDR1 DFQATT and CDR2 SNEGSKA (reference sequence). Sequencing input: axillary lymph node tissue. The rearrangement joins TRBV20-1 to TRBJ1-6; TRBD1 matches at 8 bases. The TCR sequence derives from a female donor with breast cancer. Some clones in this sample may be carry-over from other donors' samples. This CDR3 is CSANLGQGGNSPLHF. The CDR3 nucleotides read TGCAGTGCTAATCTCGGACAGGGAGGTAATTCACCCCTCCACTTT.